This T cell receptor (beta chain) was sequenced for a study of OX40 agonist ivuxolimab in advanced cancers. CDR3 length: 16 amino acids. Only in-frame clones appear in the TCRdb table, and some are missing; sequencing was by immunoSEQ multiplex PCR. The sample records tens of thousands of clones, 85% to 90% being singletons. This TCR derives from an adult with an advanced solid tumor such as melanoma, head and neck, liver or kidney cancer. The chain carries TRBV21-1 and TRBJ1-5. TRBV21-1 represents a pseudogene. This sample comprised CD4+ or CD8+ T cells sorted from blood, obtained in a trial of the OX40 agonist ivuxolimab. CDR3 loop: CASSNIPGFSNQPQHF. The CDR3 DNA reads TGTGCCAGCAGCAACATACCGGGTTTTAGTAATCAGCCCCAGCATTTT.